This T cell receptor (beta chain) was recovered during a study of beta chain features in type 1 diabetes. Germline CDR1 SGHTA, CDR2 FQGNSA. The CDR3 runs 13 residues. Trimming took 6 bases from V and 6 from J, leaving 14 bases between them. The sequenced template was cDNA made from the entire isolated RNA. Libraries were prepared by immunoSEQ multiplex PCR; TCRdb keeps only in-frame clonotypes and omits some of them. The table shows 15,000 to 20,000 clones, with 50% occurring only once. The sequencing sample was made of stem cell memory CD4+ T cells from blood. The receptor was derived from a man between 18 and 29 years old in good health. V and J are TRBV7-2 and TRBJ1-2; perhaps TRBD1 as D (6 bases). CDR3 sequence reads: CASRPTGTHGYTF. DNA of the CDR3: TGTGCCAGCAGGCCCACAGGGACCCATGGCTACACCTTC. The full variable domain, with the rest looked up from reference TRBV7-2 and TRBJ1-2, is GAGVSQSPSNKVTEKGKDVELRCDPISGHTALYWYRQSLGQGLEFLIYFQGNSAPDKSGLPSDRFSAERTGGSVSTLTIQRTQQEDSAVYLCASRPTGTHGYTFGSGTRLTVV.